Listed below are T cell receptor beta chains from one sample, sequenced in a study of T cells in Graves' hyperthyroidism and ophthalmopathy. TCRdb analysed the multiplex PCR reads with MiXCR anew, one entry per CDR3 protein. This sample yields more than 650,000 distinct CDR3 sequences, of which approximately 14% are seen a single time; roughly a tenth belongs to the top ten. Material: blood. The origin of the receptors is a woman aged 18-29 years with Graves' hyperthyroidism. The CDR3 runs from the conserved cysteine through the conserved F or W. A D gene is named only where the DNA matches it firmly. The size field is filled for only some rows; it gives once, few, many or a size class.

abundance: NA; v_gene: TRBV5-1; j_gene: TRBJ1-2; d_gene: TRBD1; CDR3nt: TGCGCCAGCAGCCCTGGGACAGAATATAACTATGGCTACACCTTC; CDR3aa: CASSPGTEYNYGYTF
abundance: many; v_gene: TRBV7-9; j_gene: TRBJ2-5; d_gene: NA; CDR3nt: TGTGCCAGCAGCTTAGCAATGACTCCGGGACTGTTAAATGAGACCCAGTACTTC; CDR3aa: CASSLAMTPGLLNETQYF
abundance: few; v_gene: TRBV30; j_gene: TRBJ2-3; d_gene: TRBD1; CDR3nt: TGTGCCTGGGAAGGGACAGGGGGCGCAGATACGCAGTATTTT; CDR3aa: CAWEGTGGADTQYF
abundance: many; v_gene: TRBV4-2; j_gene: TRBJ2-3; d_gene: NA; CDR3nt: TGTGCCAGCAGCCAAGAAGGTGGGGGAAGCACAGATACGCAGTATTTT; CDR3aa: CASSQEGGGSTDTQYF
abundance: few; v_gene: TRBV5-6; j_gene: TRBJ2-7; d_gene: NA; CDR3nt: TGTGCCAGCAGCCCCACCGGGAGAACCTACGAGCAGTACTTC; CDR3aa: CASSPTGRTYEQYF
abundance: many; v_gene: TRBV30; j_gene: TRBJ2-1; d_gene: NA; CDR3nt: TGTGCCTGGACGAGTAGCTCCTACAATGAGCAGTTCTTC; CDR3aa: CAWTSSSYNEQFF
abundance: many; v_gene: TRBV2; j_gene: TRBJ2-3; d_gene: TRBD2; CDR3nt: TGTGCCAGCAATCTTCTAGCGGCCCTCTTGGATACGCAGTATTTT; CDR3aa: CASNLLAALLDTQYF
abundance: many; v_gene: TRBV13; j_gene: TRBJ2-6; d_gene: TRBD2; CDR3nt: TGTGCCAGCAGCTTTGGTAAAGCGGGAGTCAGTGGGGCCAACGTCCTGACTTTC; CDR3aa: CASSFGKAGVSGANVLTF
abundance: NA; v_gene: TRBV7-9; j_gene: TRBJ2-5; d_gene: NA; CDR3nt: TGTGCCAGCAGACTTCCGGATCAAAGTCAAGAGACCCAGTACTTC; CDR3aa: CASRLPDQSQETQYF
abundance: few; v_gene: TRBV5-1; j_gene: TRBJ1-1; d_gene: NA; CDR3nt: TGCGCCAGCAGCTTGGGTCCGGAGGAAGAAGCTTTCTTT; CDR3aa: CASSLGPEEEAFF
abundance: NA; v_gene: TRBV6-1; j_gene: TRBJ1-4; d_gene: NA; CDR3nt: TGTGCCAGCACAGGGTATAAGGAAAAACTGTTTTTT; CDR3aa: CASTGYKEKLFF
abundance: NA; v_gene: TRBV3-1; j_gene: TRBJ2-5; d_gene: NA; CDR3nt: TGTGCCAGCAGTGACCCGACAGGCCAAGAGACCCAGTACTTC; CDR3aa: CASSDPTGQETQYF
abundance: NA; v_gene: TRBV14; j_gene: TRBJ1-1; d_gene: NA; CDR3nt: TGTGCCAGCAGCCAAGTGATAAAGCTGGGGAGGGACACTGAAGCTTTCTTT; CDR3aa: CASSQVIKLGRDTEAFF
abundance: many; v_gene: TRBV30; j_gene: TRBJ1-1; d_gene: NA; CDR3nt: TGTGCCTGGAGTGTAGAGGCGGCACGGCTAGAAGCTTTCTTT; CDR3aa: CAWSVEAARLEAFF
abundance: NA; v_gene: TRBV12-3/TRBV12-4; j_gene: TRBJ1-3; d_gene: NA; CDR3nt: TGTGCCAGCAGTCCCGCCGGGAGAAACACCATATATTTT; CDR3aa: CASSPAGRNTIYF
abundance: many; v_gene: TRBV6-1; j_gene: TRBJ1-2; d_gene: NA; CDR3nt: TGTGCCAGCATGCCGGTAGCGGGTGGCTACACCTTC; CDR3aa: CASMPVAGGYTF